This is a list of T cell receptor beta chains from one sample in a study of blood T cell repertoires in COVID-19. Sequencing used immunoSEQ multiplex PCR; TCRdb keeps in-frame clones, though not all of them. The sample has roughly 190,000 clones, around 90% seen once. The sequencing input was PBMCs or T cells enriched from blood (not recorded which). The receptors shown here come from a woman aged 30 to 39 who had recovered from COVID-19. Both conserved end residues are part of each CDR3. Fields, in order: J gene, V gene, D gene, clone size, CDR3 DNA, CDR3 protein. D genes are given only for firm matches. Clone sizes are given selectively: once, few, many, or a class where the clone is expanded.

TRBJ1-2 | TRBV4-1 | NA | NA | TGCGCCAGCAGCCAAGGGCTACAGGGAGTATGGGGCTACACCTTC | CASSQGLQGVWGYTF
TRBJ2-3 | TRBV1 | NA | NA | TGCACCAGCAGCCAAGGGGCTAGCGGGACTAGCACAGATACGCAGTATTTT | CTSSQGASGTSTDTQYF
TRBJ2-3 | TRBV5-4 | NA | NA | TGTGCCAGCAGCTCGTCGATGGCTAGCGGCACAGATACGCAGTATTTT | CASSSSMASGTDTQYF
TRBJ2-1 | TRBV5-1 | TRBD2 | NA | TGCGCCAGCAGCCTAAGCGGGGCAAGCTCCTACAATGAGCAGTTCTTC | CASSLSGASSYNEQFF
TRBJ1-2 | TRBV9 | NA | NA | TGTGCCAGCAGCGTTTCCCTCGAGGGGACTGGTGATGGCTACACCTTC | CASSVSLEGTGDGYTF
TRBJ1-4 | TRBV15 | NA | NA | TGTGCCACCAGTCAAATTGCAACTAATGAAAAACTGTTTTTT | CATSQIATNEKLFF
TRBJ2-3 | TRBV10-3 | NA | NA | TGTGCCATCTCCGGGGGCACAGATACGCAGTATTTT | CAISGGTDTQYF
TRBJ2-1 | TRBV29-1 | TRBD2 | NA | TGCAGCGTTGCAGGAGGAGGGACTAGCGGACTTGAGCAGTTCTTC | CSVAGGGTSGLEQFF
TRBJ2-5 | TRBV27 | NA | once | TGTGCCAGCAGTTCCCGGGAAACAGGAGGGGATGGGACCCAGTACTTC | CASSSRETGGDGTQYF
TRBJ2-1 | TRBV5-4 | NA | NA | TGTGCCAGCAGCTTGCCGGGACAAATTAGGTACAATGAGCAGTTCTTC | CASSLPGQIRYNEQFF
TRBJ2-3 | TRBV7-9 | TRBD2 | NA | TGTGCCAGCAGCTTGGGAGCTAGCGGGGACCTCACAGATACGCAGTATTTT | CASSLGASGDLTDTQYF
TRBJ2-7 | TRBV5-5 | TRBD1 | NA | TGTGCCAGCAGCTTCTCCGAGGACAGGGGGCCCTACGAGCAGTACTTC | CASSFSEDRGPYEQYF
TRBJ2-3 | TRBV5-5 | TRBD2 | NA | TGTGCCAGCAGCTTGGAGGGCGGGACTAGCGGCACTAGCACAGATACGCAGTATTTT | CASSLEGGTSGTSTDTQYF
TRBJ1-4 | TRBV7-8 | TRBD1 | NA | TGTGCCAGCAGCTTGGACGGACAGGGTAATGAAAAACTGTTTTTT | CASSLDGQGNEKLFF
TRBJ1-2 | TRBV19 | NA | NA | TGTGCCAGTAGGCGCCGGGACACGGGTAACTATGGCTACACCTTC | CASRRRDTGNYGYTF
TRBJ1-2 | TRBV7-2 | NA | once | TGTGCCAGTCACGCAGGGTTGAACTATGGCTACACCTTC | CASHAGLNYGYTF
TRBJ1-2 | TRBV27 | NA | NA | TGTGCCAGCAGTTTATCCCCAGTCTATGGCTACACCTTC | CASSLSPVYGYTF
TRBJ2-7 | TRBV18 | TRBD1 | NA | TGTGCCAGCTCACCCCAACCCGGGACAGGGGTATCCTACGAGCAGTACTTC | CASSPQPGTGVSYEQYF
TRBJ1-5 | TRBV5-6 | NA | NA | TGTGCCAGCAGCGCCGGGGTCAATAGCAATCAGCCCCAGCATTTT | CASSAGVNSNQPQHF
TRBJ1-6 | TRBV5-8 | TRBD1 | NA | TGTGCCAGCACCTCGACAGGGAAGAAGGGTTCACCCCTCCACTTT | CASTSTGKKGSPLHF
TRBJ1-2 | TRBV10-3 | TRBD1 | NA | TGTGCCATCAGTGATACGGGACAGGGTGGAAACTATGGCTACACCTTC | CAISDTGQGGNYGYTF
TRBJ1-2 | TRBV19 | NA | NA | TGTGCCAGTAGTATATTATCAGGAAACTATGGCTACACCTTC | CASSILSGNYGYTF
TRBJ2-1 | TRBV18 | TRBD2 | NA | TGTGCCAGCTCACCACCAGGGGCGCGATCTAGCGGGGGGGCGATGTATGAGCAGTTCTTC | CASSPPGARSSGGAMYEQFF
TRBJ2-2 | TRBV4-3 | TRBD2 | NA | TGCGCCAGCAGCCAAGAGACTAGCGGGTACACCGGGGAGCTGTTTTTT | CASSQETSGYTGELFF
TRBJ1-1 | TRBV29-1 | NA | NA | TGCAGCGCAACAGGAAAAAAGAACACTGAAGCTTTCTTT | CSATGKKNTEAFF
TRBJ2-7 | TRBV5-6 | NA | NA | TGTGCCAGCAGAGGACTAACCTACGAGCAGTACTTC | CASRGLTYEQYF
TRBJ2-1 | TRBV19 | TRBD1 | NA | TGTGCCAGTAGTATAGGTGCTCGGACAGGGGGCAATTCCTTGACGGATTCCTACAATGAGCAGTTCTTC | CASSIGARTGGNSLTDSYNEQFF
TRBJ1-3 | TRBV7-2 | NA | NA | TGTGCCAGCAGCTTATCGTCTGGCCCTGGAAACACCATATATTTT | CASSLSSGPGNTIYF
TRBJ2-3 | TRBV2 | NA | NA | TGTGCCAGCAGCTCCCGGGACATAGCCACAGATACGCAGTATTTT | CASSSRDIATDTQYF
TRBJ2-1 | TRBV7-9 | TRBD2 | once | TGTGCCAGCAGCTTAGTGGTCTTGACTAGCCCCAATGAGCAGTTCTTC | CASSLVVLTSPNEQFF
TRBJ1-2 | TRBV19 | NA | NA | TGTGCCAGTAGTATAAGGGGAACAGACTATGGCTACACCTTC | CASSIRGTDYGYTF
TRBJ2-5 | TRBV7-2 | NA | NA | TGTGCCATCGGCCTGGTGGGGGGCCAAGAGACCCAGTACTTC | CAIGLVGGQETQYF
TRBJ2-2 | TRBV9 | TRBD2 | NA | TGTGCCAGCAGCGTCATAGCGGGAGGCAGACGCGGCACCGGGGAGCTGTTTTTT | CASSVIAGGRRGTGELFF
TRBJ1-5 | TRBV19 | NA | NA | TGTGCCAGTAGTCTCCGAGGGCGGTATAGCAATCAGCCCCAGCATTTT | CASSLRGRYSNQPQHF
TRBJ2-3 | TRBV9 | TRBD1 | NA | TGTGCCAGCAGCGTAGAGGACAGGGTTTGGACAGATACGCAGTATTTT | CASSVEDRVWTDTQYF